This TCR beta chain comes out of a study of graft-versus-host responses after intestinal transplantation. V was clipped by 10 bases and J by 8 bases, with 20 bases between them. The germline CDR1 and CDR2 sequences are MDHEN and SYDVKM. The CDR3 extends over 14 amino acids. TCRdb keeps only in-frame clones here, not all; method: immunoSEQ multiplex PCR. The table includes 15,000 to 20,000 clones, 70% to 90% detected once. This chain links TRBV28 with TRBJ1-4; D gene uncertain. This receptor was obtained from a human patient who received an intestinal transplant, so some T cells may come from the graft donor. The sequences come from bone marrow, collected 120 to 130 days after intestinal transplantation. The CDR3 sequence: CATMTDGLTEKLFF. In nucleotides, the CDR3 is TGTGCCACCATGACCGACGGTCTCACCGAAAAACTGTTTTTT.